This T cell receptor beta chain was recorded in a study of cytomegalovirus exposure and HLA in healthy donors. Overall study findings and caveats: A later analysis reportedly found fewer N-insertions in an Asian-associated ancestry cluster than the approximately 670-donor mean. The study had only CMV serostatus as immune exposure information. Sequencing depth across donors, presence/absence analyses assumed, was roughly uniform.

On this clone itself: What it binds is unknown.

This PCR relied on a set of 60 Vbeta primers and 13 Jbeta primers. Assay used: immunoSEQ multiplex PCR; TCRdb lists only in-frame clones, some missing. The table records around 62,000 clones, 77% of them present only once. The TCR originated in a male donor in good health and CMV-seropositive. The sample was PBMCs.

CDR3 region: CASSSMASGGKETQYF. CDR3 bases: TGTGCCAGCAGCTCCATGGCTAGCGGGGGTAAAGAGACCCAGTACTTC. The V call is TRBV7-2, the J call TRBJ2-5, with TRBD2 matching 10 bases. The germline V gene encodes CDR1 SGHTA and CDR2 FQGNSA. V gave up 4 bases and J gave up 3 bases; unmatched junction bases: 8. This CDR3 contains 16 residues.